This T cell receptor (beta chain) was sequenced during a study of T cells after yellow fever vaccination. TCRdb used MiXCR to reprocess the 5' RACE reads, holding one entry per CDR3 protein. The sample shows fewer than 450,000 distinct CDR3 sequences, roughly 10% of them seen only once. The V end was cut by 3 bases, the J end by 6 bases, with 10 bases between. This CDR3 has 13 amino acids. CDR1 is SGHRS and CDR2 is YFSETQ in the germline V gene. This clonotype has just a few counts. The sequences come from PBMCs, collected on the day of the first yellow fever vaccination. The source is a man in his late teens or twenties who received the YFV17D yellow fever vaccine. The genes are TRBV5-1 and TRBJ2-1; a possible D gene is TRBD1 (6 bases). The CDR3 spells CASSSQGLNEQFF. As DNA, the CDR3 is TGCGCCAGCAGCTCACAGGGTCTCAATGAGCAGTTCTTC.